Listed below are T cell receptor beta chains from one sample, sequenced in a study of T cells in Graves' hyperthyroidism and ophthalmopathy. TCRdb used MiXCR to reprocess the multiplex PCR reads, holding one entry per CDR3 protein. The sample holds about 520,000 distinct CDR3 sequences, 24% seen once. The sequencing sample was made of blood. These receptors originate from a woman younger than 45 with Graves' ophthalmopathy. Each CDR3 is given with its conserved first and last residue.

j_gene	v_gene	CDR3aa
TRBJ1-2	TRBV7-2	CASSLASGGSYGYTF
TRBJ2-7	TRBV2	CASRYQGREQYF
TRBJ1-6	TRBV12-3/TRBV12-4	CASSQGSSYNSPLHF
TRBJ1-1	TRBV6-2/TRBV6-3	CASSYTADRAYEAFF
TRBJ1-2	TRBV10-3	CAISGRDRGDDGYTF
TRBJ1-1	TRBV20-1	CSARDWANTEAFF
TRBJ1-2	TRBV5-1	CASSRGTGTGNGYTF
TRBJ2-5	TRBV28	CASSLQESEETQYF
TRBJ1-1	TRBV6-1	CASSIQARGTEAFF
TRBJ1-1	TRBV2	CASSITSEAFF
TRBJ1-2	TRBV6-1	CASSEAGTGVTF
TRBJ1-1	TRBV3-1	CASSQQGWTEAFF
TRBJ1-1	TRBV3-1	CASSQETGLNTEAFF
TRBJ2-7	TRBV6-1	CASRLSAGSTSYEQYF
TRBJ1-1	TRBV12-3/TRBV12-4	CASSYGGQEAFF
TRBJ1-2	TRBV6-1	CASSQRSQDYGYTF
TRBJ1-1	TRBV12-5	CASGQYDRGAQGTEAFF
TRBJ1-3	TRBV3-1	CVSSQVPSSSGNTIYF
TRBJ2-2	TRBV7-3	CASSPGTGATGELFF
TRBJ1-6	TRBV20-1	CSARTWVGPLHF
TRBJ2-7	TRBV12-3/TRBV12-4	CASSSGLAGGRNEQYF
TRBJ2-2	TRBV5-1	CASSNGQTGELFF
TRBJ2-6	TRBV7-3	CASSLPDSGANVLTF
TRBJ2-7	TRBV3-1	CASSQGGAHYEQYF
TRBJ1-1	TRBV2	CASSEGTGGPTEAFF
TRBJ2-5	TRBV28	CASSSPRGGETQYF
TRBJ2-5	TRBV11-2	CASSLGEGTTIQETQYF
TRBJ2-4	TRBV20-1	CSATPYNTQVDKNIQYF